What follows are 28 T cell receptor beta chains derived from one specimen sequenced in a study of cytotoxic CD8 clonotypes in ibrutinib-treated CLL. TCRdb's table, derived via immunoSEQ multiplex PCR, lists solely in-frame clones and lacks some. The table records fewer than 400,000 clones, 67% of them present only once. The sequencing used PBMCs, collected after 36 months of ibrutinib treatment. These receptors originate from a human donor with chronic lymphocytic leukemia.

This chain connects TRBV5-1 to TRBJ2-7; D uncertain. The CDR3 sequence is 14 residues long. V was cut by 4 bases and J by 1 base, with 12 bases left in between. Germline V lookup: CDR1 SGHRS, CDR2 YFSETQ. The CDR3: CASSPDLNSYEQYF. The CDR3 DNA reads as TGCGCCAGCAGCCCCGACCTGAATTCCTACGAGCAGTACTTC.

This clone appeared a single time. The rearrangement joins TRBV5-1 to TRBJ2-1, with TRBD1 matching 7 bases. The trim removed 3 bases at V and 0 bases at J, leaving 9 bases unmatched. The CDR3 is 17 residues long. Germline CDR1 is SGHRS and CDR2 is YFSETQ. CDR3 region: CASSSYTGQSSYNEQFF. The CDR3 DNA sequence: TGCGCCAGCAGCTCATATACGGGACAGAGCTCCTACAATGAGCAGTTCTTC.

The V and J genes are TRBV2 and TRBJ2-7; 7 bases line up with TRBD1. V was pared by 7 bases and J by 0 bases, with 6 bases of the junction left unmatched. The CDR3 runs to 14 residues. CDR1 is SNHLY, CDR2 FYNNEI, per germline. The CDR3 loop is CASKRQGYSYEQYF. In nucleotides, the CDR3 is TGTGCCAGCAAAAGACAGGGCTACTCCTACGAGCAGTACTTC.

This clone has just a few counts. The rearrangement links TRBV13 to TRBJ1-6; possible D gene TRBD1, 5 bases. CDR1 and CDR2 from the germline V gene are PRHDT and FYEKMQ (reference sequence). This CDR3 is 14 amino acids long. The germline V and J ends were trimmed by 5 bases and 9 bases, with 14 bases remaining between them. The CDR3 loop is CASSIQGKASPLHF. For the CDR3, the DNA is TGTGCCAGCAGCATCCAGGGTAAAGCTTCACCCCTCCACTTT.

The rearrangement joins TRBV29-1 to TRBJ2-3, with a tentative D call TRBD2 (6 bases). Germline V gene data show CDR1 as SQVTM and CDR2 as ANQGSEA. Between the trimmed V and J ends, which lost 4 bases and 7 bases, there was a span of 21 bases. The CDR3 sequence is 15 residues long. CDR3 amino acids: CSVALSGRVLNTQYF. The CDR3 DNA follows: TGCAGCGTTGCCCTTAGCGGCAGGGTTTTGAATACGCAGTATTTT.

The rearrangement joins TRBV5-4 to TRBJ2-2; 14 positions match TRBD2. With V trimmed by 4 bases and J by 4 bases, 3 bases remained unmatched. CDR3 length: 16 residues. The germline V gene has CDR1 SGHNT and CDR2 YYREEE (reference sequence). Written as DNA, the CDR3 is TGTGCCAGCAGCACGGGACTAGCGGGAGTCACCGGGGAGCTGTTTTTT. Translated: CASSTGLAGVTGELFF.

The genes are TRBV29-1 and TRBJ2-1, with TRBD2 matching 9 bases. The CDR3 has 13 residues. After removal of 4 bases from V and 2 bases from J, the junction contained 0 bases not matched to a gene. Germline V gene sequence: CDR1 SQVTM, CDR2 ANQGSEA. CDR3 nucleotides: TGCAGCGTTGGCGGGAGGGCCTACAATGAGCAGTTCTTC. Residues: CSVGGRAYNEQFF.

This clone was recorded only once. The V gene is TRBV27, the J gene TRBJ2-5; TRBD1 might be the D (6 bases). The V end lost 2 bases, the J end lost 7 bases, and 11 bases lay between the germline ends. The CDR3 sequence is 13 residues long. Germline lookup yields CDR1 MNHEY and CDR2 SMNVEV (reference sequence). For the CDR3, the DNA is TGTGCCAGCAGTTTACAGGGGAGTAGGACCCAGTACTTC. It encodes CASSLQGSRTQYF.

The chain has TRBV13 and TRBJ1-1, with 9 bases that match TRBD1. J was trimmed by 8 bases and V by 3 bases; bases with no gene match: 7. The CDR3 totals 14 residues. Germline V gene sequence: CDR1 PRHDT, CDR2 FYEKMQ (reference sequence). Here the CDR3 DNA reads TGTGCCAGCAGCTTTTCGGGACAGGGAAACGAAGCTTTCTTT. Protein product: CASSFSGQGNEAFF.

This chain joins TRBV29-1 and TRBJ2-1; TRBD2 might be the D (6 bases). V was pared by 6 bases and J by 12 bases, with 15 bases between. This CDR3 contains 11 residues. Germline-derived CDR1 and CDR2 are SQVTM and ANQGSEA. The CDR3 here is CSVGVAGLQFF. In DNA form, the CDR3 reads TGCAGCGTGGGGGTTGCGGGACTGCAGTTCTTC.

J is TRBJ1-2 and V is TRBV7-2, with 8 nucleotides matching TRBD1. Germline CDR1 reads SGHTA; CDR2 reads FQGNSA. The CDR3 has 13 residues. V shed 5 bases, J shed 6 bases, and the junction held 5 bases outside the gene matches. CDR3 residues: CASSQGQVDGYTF. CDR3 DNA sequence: TGTGCCAGCAGCCAGGGACAGGTTGATGGCTACACCTTC.

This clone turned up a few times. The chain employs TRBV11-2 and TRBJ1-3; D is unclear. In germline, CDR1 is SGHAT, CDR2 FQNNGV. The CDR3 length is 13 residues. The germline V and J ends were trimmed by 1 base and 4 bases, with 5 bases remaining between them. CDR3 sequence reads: CASSLGPGNTIYF. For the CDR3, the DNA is TGTGCCAGCAGCTTAGGACCAGGAAACACCATATATTTT.

DNA of the CDR3: TGCGCCAGCAGCCAAGGTGCAGAAGAGACCCAGTACTTC. Its translation: CASSQGAEETQYF. The chain is built from TRBV4-1 and TRBJ2-5; unclear D gene. Germline loops: CDR1 MGHRA, CDR2 YSYEKL. The CDR3 spans 13 residues. The germline V and J ends were trimmed by 1 base and 3 bases, with 6 bases remaining between them.

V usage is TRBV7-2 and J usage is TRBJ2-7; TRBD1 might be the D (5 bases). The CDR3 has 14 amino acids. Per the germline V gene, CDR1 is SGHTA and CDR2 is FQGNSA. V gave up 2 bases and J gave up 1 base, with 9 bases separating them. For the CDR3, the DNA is TGTGCCAGCAGCTTATCCCAGGGATCCTACGAGCAGTACTTC. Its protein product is CASSLSQGSYEQYF.

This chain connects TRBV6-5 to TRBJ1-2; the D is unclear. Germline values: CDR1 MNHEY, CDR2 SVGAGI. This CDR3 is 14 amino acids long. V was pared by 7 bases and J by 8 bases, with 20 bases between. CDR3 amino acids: CASTQTLAGKGYTF. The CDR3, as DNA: TGTGCCAGCACCCAGACCCTGGCCGGAAAGGGCTACACCTTC.

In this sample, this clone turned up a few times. The CDR3 DNA reads TGCAGCGCCCGGGACACAAGCTCTGGGGCCAACGTCCTGACTTTC. Its translation: CSARDTSSGANVLTF. V is TRBV29-1 and J is TRBJ2-6; a possible D gene is TRBD1 (6 bases). V was pared by 7 bases and J by 0 bases, with 13 bases between. Per the germline V gene, CDR1 is SQVTM and CDR2 is ANQGSEA. The CDR3 runs to 15 residues. The whole variable domain, remainder taken from reference TRBV29-1 and TRBJ2-6, is SAVISQKPSRDICQRGTSLTIQCQVDSQVTMMFWYRQQPGQSLTLIATANQGSEATYESGFVIDKFPISRPNLTFSTLTVSNMSPEDSSIYLCSARDTSSGANVLTFGAGSRLTVL.

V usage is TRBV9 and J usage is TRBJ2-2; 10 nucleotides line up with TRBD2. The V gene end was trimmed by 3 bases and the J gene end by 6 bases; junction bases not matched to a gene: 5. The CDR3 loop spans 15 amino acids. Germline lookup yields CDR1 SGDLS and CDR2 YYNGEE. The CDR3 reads CASSASGGAAGELFF. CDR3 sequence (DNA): TGTGCCAGCAGCGCGAGCGGGGGGGCCGCCGGGGAGCTGTTTTTT.

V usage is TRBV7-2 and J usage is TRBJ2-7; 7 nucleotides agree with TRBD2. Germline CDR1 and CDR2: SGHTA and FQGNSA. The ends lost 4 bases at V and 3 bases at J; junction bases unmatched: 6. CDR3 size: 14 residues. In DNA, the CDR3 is TGTGCCAGCAGCTCGGGAGGCTCCCTCTACGAGCAGTACTTC. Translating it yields CASSSGGSLYEQYF.

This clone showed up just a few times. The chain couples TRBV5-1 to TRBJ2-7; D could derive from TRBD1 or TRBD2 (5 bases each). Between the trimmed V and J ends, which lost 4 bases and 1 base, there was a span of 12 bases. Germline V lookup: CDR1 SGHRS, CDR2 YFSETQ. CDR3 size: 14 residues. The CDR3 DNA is TGCGCCAGCAGCGCCCGGGACCTTTCCTACGAGCAGTACTTC. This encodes CASSARDLSYEQYF.

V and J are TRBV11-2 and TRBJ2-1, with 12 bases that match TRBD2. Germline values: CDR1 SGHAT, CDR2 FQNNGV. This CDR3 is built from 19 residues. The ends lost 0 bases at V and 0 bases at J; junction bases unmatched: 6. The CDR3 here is CASSLDRTSGIPSYNEQFF. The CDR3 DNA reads TGTGCCAGCAGCTTAGATAGGACTAGCGGGATCCCCTCCTACAATGAGCAGTTCTTC.

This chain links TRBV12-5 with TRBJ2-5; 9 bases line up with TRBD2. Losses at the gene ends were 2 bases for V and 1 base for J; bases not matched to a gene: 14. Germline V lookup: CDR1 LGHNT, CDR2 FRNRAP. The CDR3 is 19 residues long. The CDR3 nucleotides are TGTGCTAGTGGTTTGAACCCCCCTAAGGGACTAGCTTTCCAAGAGACCCAGTACTTC. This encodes CASGLNPPKGLAFQETQYF.

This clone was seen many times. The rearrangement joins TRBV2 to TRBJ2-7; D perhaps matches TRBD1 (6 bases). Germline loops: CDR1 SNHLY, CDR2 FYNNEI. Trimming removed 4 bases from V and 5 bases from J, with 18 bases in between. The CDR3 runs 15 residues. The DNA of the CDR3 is TGTGCCAGCAGTGGGGATGGGGGCAGTCGGGACGAGCAGTACTTC. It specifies CASSGDGGSRDEQYF. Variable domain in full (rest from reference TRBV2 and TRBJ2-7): EPEVTQTPSHQVTQMGQEVILRCVPISNHLYFYWYRQILGQKVEFLVSFYNNEISEKSEIFDDQFSVERPDGSNFTLKIRSTKLEDSAMYFCASSGDGGSRDEQYFGPGTRLTVT.

DNA for the CDR3: TGTGCCAGCAGCTTAACGGCGAACACCGGGGAGCTGTTTTTT. It translates to CASSLTANTGELFF. The chain couples TRBV7-3 to TRBJ2-2; no firm D call. V gave up 0 bases and J gave up 0 bases, with 2 bases separating them. This CDR3 is 14 amino acids long. Looked up from germline, CDR1 is SGHTA and CDR2 is FQGTGA.

This chain's CDR3 is CASNGQGAFGANVLTF. The CDR3 bases are TGTGCCAGCAATGGACAGGGGGCCTTTGGGGCCAACGTCCTGACTTTC. The J gene is TRBJ2-6, the V gene TRBV6-6; 11 positions agree with TRBD1. Germline V gives CDR1 MNHNY, CDR2 SVGAGI (reference sequence). With 7 bases clipped from V and 3 bases from J, the junction kept 5 bases outside the gene matches. The length of the CDR3 is 16 residues.

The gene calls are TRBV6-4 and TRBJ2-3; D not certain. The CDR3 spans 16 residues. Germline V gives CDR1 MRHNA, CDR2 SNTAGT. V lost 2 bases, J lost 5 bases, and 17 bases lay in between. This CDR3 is CASSDRPVTGKDTQYF. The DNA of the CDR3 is TGTGCCAGCAGTGACCGCCCGGTCACGGGTAAAGATACGCAGTATTTT.

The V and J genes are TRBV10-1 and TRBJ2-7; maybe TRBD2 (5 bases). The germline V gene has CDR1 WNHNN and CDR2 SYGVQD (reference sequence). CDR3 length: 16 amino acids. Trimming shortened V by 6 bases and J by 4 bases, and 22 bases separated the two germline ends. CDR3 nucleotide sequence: TGCGCCAGCAGCCACCGGTCCGGGATAGGCCATTACGAGCAGTACTTC. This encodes CASSHRSGIGHYEQYF.

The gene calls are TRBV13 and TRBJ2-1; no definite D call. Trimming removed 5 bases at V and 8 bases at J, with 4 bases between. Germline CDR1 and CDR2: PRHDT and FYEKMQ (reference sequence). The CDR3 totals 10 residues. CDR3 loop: CASSPYEQFF. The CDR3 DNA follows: TGTGCCAGCAGCCCCTATGAGCAGTTCTTC.

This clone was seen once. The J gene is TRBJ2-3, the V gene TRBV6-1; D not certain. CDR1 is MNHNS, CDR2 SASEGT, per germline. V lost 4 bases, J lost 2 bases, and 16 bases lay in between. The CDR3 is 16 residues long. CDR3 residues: CASSVGRTPLTDTQYF. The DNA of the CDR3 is TGTGCCAGCAGTGTAGGCCGGACCCCGCTCACAGATACGCAGTATTTT.